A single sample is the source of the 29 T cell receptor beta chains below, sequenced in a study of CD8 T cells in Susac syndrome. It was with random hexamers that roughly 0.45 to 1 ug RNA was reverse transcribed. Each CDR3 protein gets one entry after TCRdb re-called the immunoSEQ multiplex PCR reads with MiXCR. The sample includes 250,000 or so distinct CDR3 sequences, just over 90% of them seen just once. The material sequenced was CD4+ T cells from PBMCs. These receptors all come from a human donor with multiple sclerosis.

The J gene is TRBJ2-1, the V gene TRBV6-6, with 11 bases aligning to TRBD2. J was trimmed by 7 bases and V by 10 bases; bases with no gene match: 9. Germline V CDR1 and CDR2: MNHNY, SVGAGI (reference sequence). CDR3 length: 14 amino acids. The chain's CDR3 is CAIQGTSGPNEQFF. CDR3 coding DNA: TGTGCCATCCAAGGGACTAGCGGACCAAATGAGCAGTTCTTC.

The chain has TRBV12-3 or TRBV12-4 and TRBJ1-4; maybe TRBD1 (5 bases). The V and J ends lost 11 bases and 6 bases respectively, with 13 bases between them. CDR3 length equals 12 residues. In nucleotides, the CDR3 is TGTGCCTCGGGCGGGACTCATGAAAAACTGTTTTTT. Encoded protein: CASGGTHEKLFF.

The CDR3 is CASSLSWGQGGLEQYF. CDR3 in DNA: TGTGCCAGCAGTTTATCGTGGGGACAGGGGGGACTCGAGCAGTACTTC. V usage is TRBV27 and J usage is TRBJ2-7, with 11 bases that match TRBD1. The ends lost 0 bases at V and 6 bases at J; junction bases unmatched: 7. In germline, CDR1 is MNHEY, CDR2 SMNVEV (reference sequence). CDR3 length: 16 amino acids.

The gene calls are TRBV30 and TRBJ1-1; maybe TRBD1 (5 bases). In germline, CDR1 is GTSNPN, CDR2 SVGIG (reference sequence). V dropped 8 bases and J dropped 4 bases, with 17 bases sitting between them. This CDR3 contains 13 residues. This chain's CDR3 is CARRGDASTEAFF. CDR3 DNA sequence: TGTGCCCGGCGTGGGGACGCGAGCACTGAAGCTTTCTTT.

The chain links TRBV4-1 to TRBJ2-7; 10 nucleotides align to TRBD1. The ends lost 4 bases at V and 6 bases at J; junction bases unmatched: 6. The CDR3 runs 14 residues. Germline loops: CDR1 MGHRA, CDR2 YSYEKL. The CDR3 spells CASSPPGQGREQYF. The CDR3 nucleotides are TGCGCCAGCAGCCCACCGGGACAGGGGCGCGAGCAGTACTTC.

Here the CDR3 DNA reads TGTGCCAGCAGCAAGGGAGTACTAGCCAAAAACATTCAGTACTTC. Translation: CASSKGVLAKNIQYF. V usage is TRBV21-1 and J usage is TRBJ2-4; TRBD2 is the table's D call, not checked against the DNA. TRBV21-1 is an annotated pseudogene. The CDR3 runs to 15 residues.

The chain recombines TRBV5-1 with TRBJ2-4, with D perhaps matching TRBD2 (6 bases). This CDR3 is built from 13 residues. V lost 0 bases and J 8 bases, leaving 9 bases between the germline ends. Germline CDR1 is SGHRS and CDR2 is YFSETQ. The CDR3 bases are TGCGCCAGCAGCTTGGGCTCGGGGGACATTCAGTACTTC. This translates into CASSLGSGDIQYF.

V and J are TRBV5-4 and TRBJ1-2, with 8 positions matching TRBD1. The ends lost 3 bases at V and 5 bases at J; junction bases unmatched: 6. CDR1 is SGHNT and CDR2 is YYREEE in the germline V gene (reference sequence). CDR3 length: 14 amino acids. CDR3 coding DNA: TGTGCCAGCAGCTCAGAGACAGGGGCATATGGCTACACCTTC. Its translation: CASSSETGAYGYTF.

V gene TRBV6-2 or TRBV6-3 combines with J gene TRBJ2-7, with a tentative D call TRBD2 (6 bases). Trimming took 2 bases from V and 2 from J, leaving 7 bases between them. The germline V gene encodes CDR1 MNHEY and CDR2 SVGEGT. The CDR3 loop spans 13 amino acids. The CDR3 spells CASSYAGTYEQYV. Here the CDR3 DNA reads TGTGCCAGCAGTTACGCGGGGACCTACGAGCAGTACGTC.

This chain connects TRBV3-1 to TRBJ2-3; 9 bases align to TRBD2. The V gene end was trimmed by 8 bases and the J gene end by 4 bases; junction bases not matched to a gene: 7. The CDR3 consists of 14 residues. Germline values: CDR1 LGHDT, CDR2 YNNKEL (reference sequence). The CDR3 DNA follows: TGTGCCAGCCGAAGGCGGGGGGGCCCAGATACGCAGTATTTT. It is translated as CASRRRGGPDTQYF.

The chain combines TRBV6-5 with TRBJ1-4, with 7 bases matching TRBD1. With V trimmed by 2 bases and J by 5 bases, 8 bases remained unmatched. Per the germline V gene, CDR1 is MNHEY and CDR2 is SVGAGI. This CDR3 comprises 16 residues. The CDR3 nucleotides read TGTGCCAGCAGTTACGCCCCGGGACAGCTAAATGAAAAACTGTTTTTT. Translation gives CASSYAPGQLNEKLFF.

CDR3 residues: CASSAVGPTPSTDTQYF. The CDR3 DNA follows: TGCGCCAGCAGCGCAGTGGGGCCAACACCCAGCACAGATACGCAGTATTTT. V is TRBV5-1 and J is TRBJ2-3, with a weak D call TRBD1 (5 bases). Germline CDR1 reads SGHRS; CDR2 reads YFSETQ. The CDR3 length is 17 residues. V was cut by 4 bases and J by 0 bases, with 18 bases left in between.

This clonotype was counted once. The CDR3: CASSPLQGQGAKNIQYF. CDR3 DNA: TGTGCCAGCAGTCCACTCCAGGGGCAGGGAGCCAAAAACATTCAGTACTTC. The chain recombines TRBV2 with TRBJ2-4; a weak D match, TRBD1 (6 bases). This CDR3 comprises 17 residues. The germline gives CDR1 SNHLY, CDR2 FYNNEI. Trimming removed 5 bases at V and 0 bases at J, with 17 bases between. Supplemented by reference TRBV2 and TRBJ2-4, the full variable domain reads EPEVTQTPSHQVTQMGQEVILRCVPISNHLYFYWYRQILGQKVEFLVSFYNNEISEKSEIFDDQFSVERPDGSNFTLKIRSTKLEDSAMYFCASSPLQGQGAKNIQYFGAGTRLSVL.

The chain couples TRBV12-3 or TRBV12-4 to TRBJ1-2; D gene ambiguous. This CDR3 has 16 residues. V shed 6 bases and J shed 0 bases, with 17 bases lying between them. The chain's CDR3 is CASSIEVGGPNYGYTF. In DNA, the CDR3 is TGTGCCAGCAGCATTGAGGTTGGAGGGCCTAACTATGGCTACACCTTC.

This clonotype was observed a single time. The CDR3 loop reads CATTTRETGTEAFF. The CDR3 DNA sequence: TGTGCCACTACAACACGGGAGACGGGCACTGAAGCTTTCTTT. The rearrangement uses TRBV19 and TRBJ1-1; D remains ambiguous. The CDR3 covers 14 residues. V lost 10 bases, J lost 4 bases, and 19 bases lay in between. The germline V gene encodes CDR1 LNHDA and CDR2 SQIVND (reference sequence).

The CDR3, as DNA: TGTGCCAGCAGCTCGATGTCCAGAGCCTACAATGAGCAGTTCTTC. It specifies CASSSMSRAYNEQFF. The V and J genes are TRBV7-9 and TRBJ2-1; the D is unclear. V lost 4 bases, J lost 2 bases, and 12 bases lay in between. CDR3 length equals 15 residues. Germline V gives CDR1 SEHNR, CDR2 FQNEAQ (reference sequence).

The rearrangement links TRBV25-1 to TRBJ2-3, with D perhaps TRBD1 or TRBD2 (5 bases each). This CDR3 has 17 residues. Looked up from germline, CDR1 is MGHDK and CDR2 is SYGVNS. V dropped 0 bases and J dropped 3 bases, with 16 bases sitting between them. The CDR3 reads CASSEYRGALDTDTQYF. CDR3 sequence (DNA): TGTGCCAGCAGTGAATATAGAGGGGCCTTGGATACAGATACGCAGTATTTT.

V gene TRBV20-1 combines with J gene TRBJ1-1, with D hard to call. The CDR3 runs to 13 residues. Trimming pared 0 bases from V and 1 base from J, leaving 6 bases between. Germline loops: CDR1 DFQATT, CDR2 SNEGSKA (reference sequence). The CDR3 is CSARDSRNTEAFF. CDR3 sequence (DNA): TGCAGTGCTAGAGATTCCAGGAACACTGAAGCTTTCTTT.

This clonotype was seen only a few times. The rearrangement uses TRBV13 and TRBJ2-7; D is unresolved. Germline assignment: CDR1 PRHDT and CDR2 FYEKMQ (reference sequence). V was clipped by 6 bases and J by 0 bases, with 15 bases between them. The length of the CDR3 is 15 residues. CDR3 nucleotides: TGTGCCAGCAGGCGAGGACGAAGCCGCTCCTACGAGCAGTACTTC. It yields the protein CASRRGRSRSYEQYF.

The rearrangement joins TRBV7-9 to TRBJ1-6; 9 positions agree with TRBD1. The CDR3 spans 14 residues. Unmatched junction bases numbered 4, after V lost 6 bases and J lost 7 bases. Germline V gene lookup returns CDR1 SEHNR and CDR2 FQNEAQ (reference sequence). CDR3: CASRRTGANSPLHF. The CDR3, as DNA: TGTGCCAGCAGGCGGACAGGGGCAAATTCACCCCTCCACTTT. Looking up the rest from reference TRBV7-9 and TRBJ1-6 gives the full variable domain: DTGVSQNPRHKITKRGQNVTFRCDPISEHNRLYWYRQTLGQGPEFLTYFQNEAQLEKSRLLSDRFSAERPKGSFSTLEIQRTEQGDSAMYLCASRRTGANSPLHFGNGTRLTVT.

This chain's CDR3 is CASRIDGQGVQETQYF. The CDR3 bases are TGTGCCAGCAGGATAGACGGACAGGGCGTACAAGAGACCCAGTACTTC. V is TRBV7-3 and J is TRBJ2-5; TRBD1 agrees at 8 bases. Germline V gives CDR1 SGHTA, CDR2 FQGTGA. V was clipped by 6 bases and J by 2 bases; unmatched bases: 11. The CDR3 is made up of 16 amino acids. The full variable domain, completed using reference TRBV7-3 and TRBJ2-5, is GAGVSQTPSNKVTEKGKYVELRCDPISGHTALYWYRQSLGQGPEFLIYFQGTGAADDSGLPNDRFFAVRPEGSVSTLKIQRTERGDSAVYLCASRIDGQGVQETQYFGPGTRLLVL.

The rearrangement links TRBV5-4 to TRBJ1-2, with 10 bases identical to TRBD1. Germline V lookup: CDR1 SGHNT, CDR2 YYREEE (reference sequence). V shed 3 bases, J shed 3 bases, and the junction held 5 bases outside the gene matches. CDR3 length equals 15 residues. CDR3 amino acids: CASSSDRGQHYGYTF. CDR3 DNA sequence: TGTGCCAGCAGCTCCGACAGGGGGCAGCACTATGGCTACACCTTC.

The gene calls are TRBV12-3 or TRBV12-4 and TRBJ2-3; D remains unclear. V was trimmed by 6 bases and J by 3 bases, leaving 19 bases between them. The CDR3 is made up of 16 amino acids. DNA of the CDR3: TGTGCCAGCAGGCCCCCCCGGAATTTGGGAACAGATACGCAGTATTTT. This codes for CASRPPRNLGTDTQYF.

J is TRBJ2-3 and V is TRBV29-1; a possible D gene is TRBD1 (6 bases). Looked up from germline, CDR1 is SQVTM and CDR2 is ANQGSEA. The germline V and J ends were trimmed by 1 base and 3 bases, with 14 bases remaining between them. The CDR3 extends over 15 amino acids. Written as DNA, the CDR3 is TGCAGCGTTGAAGTCTTGGGGCAGGGGACAGATACGCAGTATTTT. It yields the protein CSVEVLGQGTDTQYF.

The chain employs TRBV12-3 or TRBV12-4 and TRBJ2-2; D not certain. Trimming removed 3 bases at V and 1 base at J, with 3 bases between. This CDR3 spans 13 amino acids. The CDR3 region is CASSFGNTGELFF. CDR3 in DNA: TGTGCCAGCAGTTTTGGGAACACCGGGGAGCTGTTTTTT.

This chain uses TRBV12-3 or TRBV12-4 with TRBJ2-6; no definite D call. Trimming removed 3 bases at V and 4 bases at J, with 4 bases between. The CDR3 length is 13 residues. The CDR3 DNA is TGTGCCAGCAGTTTTTGGGGGGCCAACGTCCTGACTTTC. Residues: CASSFWGANVLTF.

The CDR3 sequence: CATSDLSRVEQYF. In DNA form, the CDR3 reads TGTGCCACCAGTGATTTGTCTAGGGTCGAGCAGTACTTC. This chain links TRBV24-1 with TRBJ2-7; no reliable D call. The V gene lost 0 bases and the J gene lost 6 bases, with 8 bases spanning the gap. Germline V lookup: CDR1 KGHDR, CDR2 SFDVKD. The CDR3 extends over 13 amino acids.

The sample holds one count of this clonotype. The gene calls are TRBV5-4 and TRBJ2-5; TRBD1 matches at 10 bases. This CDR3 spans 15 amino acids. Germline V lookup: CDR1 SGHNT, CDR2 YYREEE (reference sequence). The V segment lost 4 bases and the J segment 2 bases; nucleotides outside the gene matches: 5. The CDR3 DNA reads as TGTGCCAGCAGCAGGGGACAGGGGAGGCAAGAGACCCAGTACTTC. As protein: CASSRGQGRQETQYF.

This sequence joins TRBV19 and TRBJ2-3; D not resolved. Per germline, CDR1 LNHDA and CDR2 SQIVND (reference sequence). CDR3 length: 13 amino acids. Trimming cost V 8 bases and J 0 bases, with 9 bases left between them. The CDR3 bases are TGTGCCAGTGGGATGGGTAGCACAGATACGCAGTATTTT. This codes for CASGMGSTDTQYF.